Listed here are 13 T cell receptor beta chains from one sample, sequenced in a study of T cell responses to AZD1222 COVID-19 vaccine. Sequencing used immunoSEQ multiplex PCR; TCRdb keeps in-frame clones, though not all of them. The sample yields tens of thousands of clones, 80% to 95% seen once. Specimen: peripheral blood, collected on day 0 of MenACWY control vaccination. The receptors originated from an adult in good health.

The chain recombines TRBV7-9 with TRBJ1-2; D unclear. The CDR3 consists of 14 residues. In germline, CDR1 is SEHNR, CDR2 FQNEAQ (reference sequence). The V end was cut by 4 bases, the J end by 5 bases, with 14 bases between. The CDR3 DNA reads TGTGCCAGCAGCTCTAGGGCGGACCAGTATGGCTACACCTTC. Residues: CASSSRADQYGYTF.

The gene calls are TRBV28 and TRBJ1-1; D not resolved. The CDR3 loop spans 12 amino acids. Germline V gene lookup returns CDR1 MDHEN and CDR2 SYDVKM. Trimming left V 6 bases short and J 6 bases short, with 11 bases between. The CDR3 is CASRGRQPEAFF. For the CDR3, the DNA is TGTGCCAGCAGAGGACGGCAGCCTGAAGCTTTCTTT.

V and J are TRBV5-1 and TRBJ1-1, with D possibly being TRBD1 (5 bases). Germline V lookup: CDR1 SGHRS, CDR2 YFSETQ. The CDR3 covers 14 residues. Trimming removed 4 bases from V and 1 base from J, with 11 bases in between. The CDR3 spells CASSLGGGNTEAFF. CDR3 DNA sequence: TGCGCCAGCAGCCTGGGTGGGGGGAACACTGAAGCTTTCTTT.

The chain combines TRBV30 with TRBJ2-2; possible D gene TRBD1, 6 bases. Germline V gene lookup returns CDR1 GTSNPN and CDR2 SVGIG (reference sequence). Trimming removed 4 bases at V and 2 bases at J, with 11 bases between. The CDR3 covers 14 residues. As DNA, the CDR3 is TGTGCCTGGACCCTAGGGGGAAACACCGGGGAGCTGTTTTTT. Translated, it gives CAWTLGGNTGELFF.

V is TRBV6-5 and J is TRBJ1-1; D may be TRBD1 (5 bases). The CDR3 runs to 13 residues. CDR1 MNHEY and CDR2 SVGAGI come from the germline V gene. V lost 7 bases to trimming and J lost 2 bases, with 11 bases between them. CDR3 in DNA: TGTGCCAGCACCACAGGTATTAACACTGAAGCTTTCTTT. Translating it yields CASTTGINTEAFF.

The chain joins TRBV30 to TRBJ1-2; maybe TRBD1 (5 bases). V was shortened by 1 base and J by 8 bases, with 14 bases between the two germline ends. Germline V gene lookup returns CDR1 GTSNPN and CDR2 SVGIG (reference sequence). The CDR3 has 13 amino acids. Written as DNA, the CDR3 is TGTGCCTGGAGTGCGGGACCGTTCTGGGGCTACACCTTC. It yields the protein CAWSAGPFWGYTF.

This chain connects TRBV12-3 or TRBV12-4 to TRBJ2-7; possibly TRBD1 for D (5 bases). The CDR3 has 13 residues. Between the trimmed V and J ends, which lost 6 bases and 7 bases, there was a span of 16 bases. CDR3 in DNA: TGTGCCAGCAGAGGGGCAGGGCATTCTGAGCAGTACTTC. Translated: CASRGAGHSEQYF.

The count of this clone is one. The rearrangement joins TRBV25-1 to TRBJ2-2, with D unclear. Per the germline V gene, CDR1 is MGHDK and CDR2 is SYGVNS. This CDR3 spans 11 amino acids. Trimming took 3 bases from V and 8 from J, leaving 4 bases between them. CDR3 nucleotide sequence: TGTGCCAGCAGTGACCTGGGGGAGCTGTTTTTT. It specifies CASSDLGELFF.

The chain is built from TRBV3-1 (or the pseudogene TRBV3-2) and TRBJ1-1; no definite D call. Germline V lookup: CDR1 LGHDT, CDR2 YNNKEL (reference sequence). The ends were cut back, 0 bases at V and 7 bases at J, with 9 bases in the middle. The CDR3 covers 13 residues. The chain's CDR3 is CASSQDPKDEAFF. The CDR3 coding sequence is TGTGCCAGCAGCCAAGATCCGAAGGATGAAGCTTTCTTT.

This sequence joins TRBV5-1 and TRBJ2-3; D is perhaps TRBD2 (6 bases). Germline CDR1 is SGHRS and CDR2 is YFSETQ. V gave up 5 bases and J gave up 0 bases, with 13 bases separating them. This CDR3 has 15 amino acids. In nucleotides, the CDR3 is TGCGCCAGCAGGCTCCGGGGGTCTAGCACAGATACGCAGTATTTT. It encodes CASRLRGSSTDTQYF.

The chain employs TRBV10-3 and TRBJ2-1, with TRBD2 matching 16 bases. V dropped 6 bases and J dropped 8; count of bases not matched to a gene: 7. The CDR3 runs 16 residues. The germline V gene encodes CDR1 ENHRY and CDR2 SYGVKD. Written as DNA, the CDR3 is TGTGCCATCAGCCCGGGACTAGCGGGAGGGACGGATGAGCAGTTCTTC. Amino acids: CAISPGLAGGTDEQFF.

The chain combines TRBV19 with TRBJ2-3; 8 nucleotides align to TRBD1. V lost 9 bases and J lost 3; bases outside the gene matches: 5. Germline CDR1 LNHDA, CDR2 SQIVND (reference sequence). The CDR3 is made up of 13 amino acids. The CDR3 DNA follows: TGTGCCAGCTCGGACAGGGAGACAGATACGCAGTATTTT. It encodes CASSDRETDTQYF.

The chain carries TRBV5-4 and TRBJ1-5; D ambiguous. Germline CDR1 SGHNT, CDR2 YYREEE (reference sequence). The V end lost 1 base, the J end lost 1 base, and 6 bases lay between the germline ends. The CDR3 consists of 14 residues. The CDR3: CASSLFSSNQPQHF. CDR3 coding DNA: TGTGCCAGCAGCTTGTTTTCGAGCAATCAGCCCCAGCATTTT.